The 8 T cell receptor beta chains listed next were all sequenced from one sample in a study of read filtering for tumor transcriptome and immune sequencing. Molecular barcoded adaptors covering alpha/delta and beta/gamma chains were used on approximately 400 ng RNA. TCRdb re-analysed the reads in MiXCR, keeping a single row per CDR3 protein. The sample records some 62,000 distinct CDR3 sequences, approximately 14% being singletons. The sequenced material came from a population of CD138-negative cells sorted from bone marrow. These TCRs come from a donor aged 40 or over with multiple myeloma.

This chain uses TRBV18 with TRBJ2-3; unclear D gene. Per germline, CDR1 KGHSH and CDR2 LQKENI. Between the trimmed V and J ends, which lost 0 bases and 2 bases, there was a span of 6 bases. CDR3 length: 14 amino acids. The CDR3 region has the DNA TGTGCCAGCTCACCACCCAGCGACACAGATACGCAGTATTTT. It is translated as CASSPPSDTDTQYF.

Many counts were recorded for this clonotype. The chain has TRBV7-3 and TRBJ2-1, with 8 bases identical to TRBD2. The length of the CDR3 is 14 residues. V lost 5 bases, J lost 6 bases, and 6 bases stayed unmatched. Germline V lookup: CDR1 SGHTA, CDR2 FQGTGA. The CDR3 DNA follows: TGTGCCAGCAGCCTGGGACTAGGAGGCAATGAGCAGTTCTTC. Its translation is CASSLGLGGNEQFF. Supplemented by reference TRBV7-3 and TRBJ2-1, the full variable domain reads GAGVSQTPSNKVTEKGKYVELRCDPISGHTALYWYRQSLGQGPEFLIYFQGTGAADDSGLPNDRFFAVRPEGSVSTLKIQRTERGDSAVYLCASSLGLGGNEQFFGPGTRLTVL.

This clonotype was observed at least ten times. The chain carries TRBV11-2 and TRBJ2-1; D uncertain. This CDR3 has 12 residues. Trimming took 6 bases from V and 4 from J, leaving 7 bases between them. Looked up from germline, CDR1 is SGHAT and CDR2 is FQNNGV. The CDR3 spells CASSWMYNEQFF. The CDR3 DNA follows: TGTGCCAGCAGTTGGATGTACAATGAGCAGTTCTTC.

The CDR3 region is CASSHRLAGGITGELFF. The DNA for the CDR3 is TGTGCCAGCAGTCACAGACTAGCGGGAGGGATCACCGGGGAGCTGTTTTTT. This rearrangement joins TRBV6-2 or TRBV6-3 to TRBJ2-2; 14 bases are a match to TRBD2. After removal of 5 bases from V and 4 bases from J, the junction contained 6 bases not matched to a gene. Germline assignment: CDR1 MNHEY and CDR2 SVGEGT. The length of the CDR3 is 17 residues.

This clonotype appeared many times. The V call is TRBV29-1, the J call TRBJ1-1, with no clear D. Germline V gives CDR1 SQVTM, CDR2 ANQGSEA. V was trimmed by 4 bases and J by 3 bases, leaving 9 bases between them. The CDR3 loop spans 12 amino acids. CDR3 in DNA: TGCAGCGTTGTCGTCGGTGACACTGAAGCTTTCTTT. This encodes CSVVVGDTEAFF.

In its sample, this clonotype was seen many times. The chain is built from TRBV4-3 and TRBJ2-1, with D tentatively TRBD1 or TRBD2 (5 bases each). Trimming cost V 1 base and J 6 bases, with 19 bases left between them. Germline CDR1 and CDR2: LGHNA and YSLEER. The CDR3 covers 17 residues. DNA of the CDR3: TGCGCCAGCAGCCAAGCTCCCGGGGCCCCGGGGTCCAATGAGCAGTTCTTC. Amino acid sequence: CASSQAPGAPGSNEQFF.

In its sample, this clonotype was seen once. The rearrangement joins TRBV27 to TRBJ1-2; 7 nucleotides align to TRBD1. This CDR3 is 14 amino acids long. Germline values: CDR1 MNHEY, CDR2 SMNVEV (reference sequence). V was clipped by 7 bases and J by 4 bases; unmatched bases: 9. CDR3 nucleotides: TGTGCCAGCACATCGGTAGGGGGCGGCTATGGCTACACCTTC. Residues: CASTSVGGGYGYTF.

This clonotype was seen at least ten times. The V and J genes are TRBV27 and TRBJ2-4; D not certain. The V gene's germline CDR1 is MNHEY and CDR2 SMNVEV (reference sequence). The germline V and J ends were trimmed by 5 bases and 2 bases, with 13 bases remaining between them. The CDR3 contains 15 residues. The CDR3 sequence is CASSRSRTPKNIQYF. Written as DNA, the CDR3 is TGTGCCAGCAGTCGTAGCAGGACCCCCAAAAACATTCAGTACTTC.